This entry concerns a single T cell receptor beta chain. Time point defined: after neoadjuvant nivolumab, at surgical resection. This CDR3 is built from 11 residues. Looked up from germline, CDR1 is SGHAT and CDR2 is FQNNGV. Deletions cut 6 bases from V and 14 bases from J, with 14 bases between. These data come from a study of neoadjuvant anti-PD-1 for oral cavity cancer. PBMC libraries mostly used about 450 ng of input genomic DNA, with six replicates per sample. Repertoires were generated with immunoSEQ multiplex PCR, while TCRdb's copy carries only in-frame clones and drops some. The profile shows approximately 12,000 clones, roughly two thirds of them singletons.

The chain links TRBV11-2 to TRBJ2-1; a weak D match, TRBD2 (6 bases). This sample comprised PBMCs, obtained after nivolumab (anti-PD-1) treatment. The TCR originated in a person between 35 and 79 years old with oral cavity squamous cell carcinoma. The CDR3, as DNA: TGTGCCAGCAGATGGGACGGGGGTGAGTTCTTC. Its protein product is CASRWDGGEFF.